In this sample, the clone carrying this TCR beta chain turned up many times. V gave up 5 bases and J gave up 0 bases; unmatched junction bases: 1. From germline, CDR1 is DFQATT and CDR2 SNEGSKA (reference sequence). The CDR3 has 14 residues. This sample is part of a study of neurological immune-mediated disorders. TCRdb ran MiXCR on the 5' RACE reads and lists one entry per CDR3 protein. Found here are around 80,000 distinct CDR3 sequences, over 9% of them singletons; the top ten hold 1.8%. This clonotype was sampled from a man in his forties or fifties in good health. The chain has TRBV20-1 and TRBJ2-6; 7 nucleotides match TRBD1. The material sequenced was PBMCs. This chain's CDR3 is CSASGGSGANVLTF. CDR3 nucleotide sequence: TGCAGTGCTTCAGGGGGCTCTGGGGCCAACGTCCTGACTTTC.